Each of the 16 T cell receptor beta chains below was sequenced from the same sample in a study of blood T cell repertoires in COVID-19. The table came from immunoSEQ multiplex PCR; TCRdb's copy has only in-frame clones and leaves some out. The table includes 200,000 to 250,000 clones, under 90% detected once. Sequences were obtained from peripheral blood. Receptor source: a woman between 55 and 75 years old who had recovered from COVID-19.

The chain couples TRBV30 to TRBJ2-7; 7 bases match TRBD1. Germline lookup yields CDR1 GTSNPN and CDR2 SVGIG (reference sequence). The trim removed 3 bases at V and 4 bases at J, leaving 18 bases unmatched. The length of the CDR3 is 17 residues. DNA for the CDR3: TGTGCCTGGAGCCCCTTCGCTGTCGGACAGGCCTCTTACGAGCAGTACTTC. Translation: CAWSPFAVGQASYEQYF.

The chain carries TRBV30 and TRBJ1-6, with TRBD1 identical over 9 bases. The CDR3 totals 14 residues. V was pared by 0 bases and J by 7 bases, with 1 base of the junction left unmatched. Germline V gene sequence: CDR1 GTSNPN, CDR2 SVGIG (reference sequence). CDR3: CAWSVDRGNSPLHF. CDR3 nucleotides: TGTGCCTGGAGTGTCGACAGGGGGAATTCACCCCTCCACTTT.

The CDR3 loop is CASSTGLAGTSTDTQYF. The CDR3 region has the DNA TGTGCCAGCAGCACGGGACTAGCGGGGACGAGCACAGATACGCAGTATTTT. The chain has TRBV5-4 and TRBJ2-3; TRBD2 aligns across 13 bases. The CDR3 runs to 17 residues. Germline CDR1 and CDR2: SGHNT and YYREEE (reference sequence). The V segment lost 4 bases and the J segment 0 bases; nucleotides outside the gene matches: 5.

The genes are TRBV27 and TRBJ2-5, with 7 bases identical to TRBD2. This CDR3 has 14 residues. V shed 3 bases, J shed 5 bases, and the junction held 6 bases outside the gene matches. Germline values: CDR1 MNHEY, CDR2 SMNVEV (reference sequence). Here the CDR3 DNA reads TGTGCCAGCAGTTTCTCAGTAGCGGGCGAGACCCAGTACTTC. The encoded protein is CASSFSVAGETQYF.

The chain uses TRBV15 and TRBJ2-3; D gene uncertain. V was cut by 1 base and J by 0 bases, with 8 bases left in between. Per the germline V gene, CDR1 is LNHNV and CDR2 is YYDKDF (reference sequence). The CDR3 consists of 15 residues. CDR3 amino acids: CATSRVSFSTDTQYF. In nucleotides, the CDR3 is TGTGCCACCAGCAGAGTATCCTTTAGCACAGATACGCAGTATTTT. The whole variable domain, remainder taken from reference TRBV15 and TRBJ2-3, is DAMVIQNPRYQVTQFGKPVTLSCSQTLNHNVMYWYQQKSSQAPKLLFHYYDKDFNNEADTPDNFQSRRPNTSFCFLDIRSPGLGDTAMYLCATSRVSFSTDTQYFGPGTRLTVL.

This clone has more than one count but fewer than ten. This chain uses TRBV10-3 with TRBJ1-1; TRBD1 might be the D (6 bases). The CDR3 is 13 residues long. Germline CDR1 and CDR2: ENHRY and SYGVKD. V lost 7 bases and J 1 base, leaving 10 bases between the germline ends. CDR3 sequence reads: CAITRTANTEAFF. The CDR3 coding sequence is TGTGCCATCACCAGGACAGCGAACACTGAAGCTTTCTTT.

The chain has TRBV18 and TRBJ2-1; D perhaps matches TRBD2 (6 bases). Between the trimmed V and J ends, which lost 2 bases and 2 bases, there was a span of 10 bases. The CDR3 is made up of 15 amino acids. The germline CDR1 and CDR2 sequences are KGHSH and LQKENI. In DNA, the CDR3 is TGTGCCAGCTCACCAGGGCTAGCGACCTACAATGAGCAGTTCTTC. This codes for CASSPGLATYNEQFF.

The chain combines TRBV27 with TRBJ1-1; the D gene is possibly TRBD1 (5 bases). This CDR3 spans 13 amino acids. Germline CDR1 reads MNHEY; CDR2 reads SMNVEV (reference sequence). Between the trimmed V and J ends, which lost 0 bases and 3 bases, there was a span of 5 bases. CDR3: CASSLSGDTEAFF. The DNA of the CDR3 is TGTGCCAGCAGTTTATCAGGGGACACTGAAGCTTTCTTT.

The V call is TRBV23-1, the J call TRBJ1-2, with 7 bases aligning to TRBD1. TRBV23-1 is an ORF, and what it does is uncertain. CDR3 length equals 17 residues. The ends lost 3 bases at V and 4 bases at J; junction bases unmatched: 14. This CDR3 reads CASSHPARQGHLYGYTF. The CDR3 DNA is TGCGCCAGCAGTCACCCCGCCCGACAGGGACACCTCTATGGCTACACCTTC.

The V and J genes are TRBV6-5 and TRBJ2-3, with no clear D. Germline CDR1 and CDR2: MNHEY and SVGAGI. The CDR3 consists of 13 residues. V lost 6 bases and J lost 2, with 9 bases in between. The CDR3 is CASRPQNTDTQYF. The CDR3 coding sequence is TGTGCCAGCAGACCCCAGAACACAGATACGCAGTATTTT.

This clone appeared a few times. The rearrangement joins TRBV27 to TRBJ2-1, with 10 bases aligning to TRBD2. Germline V lookup: CDR1 MNHEY, CDR2 SMNVEV (reference sequence). The CDR3 is 17 amino acids. With 6 bases clipped from V and 4 bases from J, the junction kept 12 bases outside the gene matches. In nucleotides, the CDR3 is TGTGCCAGCAGGTTGTCAGGACTAGCGGACTTGTACAATGAGCAGTTCTTC. Its translation is CASRLSGLADLYNEQFF.

This sequence joins TRBV7-6 and TRBJ2-1; 8 positions match TRBD1. This CDR3 comprises 16 residues. The germline CDR1 and CDR2 sequences are SGHVS and FNYEAQ. V shed 3 bases and J 2 bases; nucleotides not matched to a gene: 6. The CDR3 DNA reads as TGTGCCAGCAGCTTCGCCGCGGGACAGGCCTACAATGAGCAGTTCTTC. Translated: CASSFAAGQAYNEQFF.

The chain is built from TRBV27 and TRBJ1-2; 7 bases are a match to TRBD1. The CDR3 is made up of 16 amino acids. The germline gives CDR1 MNHEY, CDR2 SMNVEV (reference sequence). V lost 9 bases, J lost 3 bases, and 16 bases stayed unmatched. This chain's CDR3 is CASMGWRGGQDYGYTF. In nucleotides, the CDR3 is TGTGCCAGTATGGGGTGGCGAGGGGGCCAGGACTATGGCTACACCTTC.

This rearrangement joins TRBV6-5 to TRBJ1-4; D may be TRBD1 (6 bases). V shed 0 bases and J shed 7 bases, with 15 bases lying between them. Germline assignment: CDR1 MNHEY and CDR2 SVGAGI. CDR3 length equals 16 residues. Here the CDR3 DNA reads TGTGCCAGCAGTTACTCTACAGGGCGGTTAGGTGAAAAACTGTTTTTT. Its translation: CASSYSTGRLGEKLFF.

CDR3 protein: CASSLGGPYGYTF. The CDR3 DNA is TGTGCCAGCAGTTTAGGAGGGCCCTACGGCTACACCTTC. The chain combines TRBV12-3 or TRBV12-4 with TRBJ1-2, with D unresolved. Deletions cut 1 base from V and 8 bases from J, with 11 bases between. This CDR3 comprises 13 residues.

V usage is TRBV7-6 and J usage is TRBJ2-1; weak D call: TRBD2 (6 bases). This CDR3 spans 15 amino acids. Per the germline V gene, CDR1 is SGHVS and CDR2 is FNYEAQ. Trimming pared 4 bases from V and 4 bases from J, leaving 14 bases between. As DNA, the CDR3 is TGTGCCAGCAGCTCACCGGGACTTTCTTACAATGAGCAGTTCTTC. It encodes CASSSPGLSYNEQFF.